These 24 T cell receptor beta chains were all obtained from the same sample, sequenced in a study of blood T cell repertoires in COVID-19. The data were produced by immunoSEQ multiplex PCR, yet TCRdb's version contains in-frame clones alone and is incomplete. Altogether 85,000 to 120,000 clones are present, 78% being singletons, with the ten largest covering approximately 9.8%. The sample comprised peripheral blood. The receptors were gathered from a man in his fifties or sixties with active or convalescent COVID-19.

This clone showed up just a few times. The chain links TRBV19 to TRBJ1-5; D is undetermined. CDR3 length: 12 amino acids. Per the germline V gene, CDR1 is LNHDA and CDR2 is SQIVND (reference sequence). V lost 3 bases and J lost 11, with 11 bases in between. CDR3 sequence reads: CASSMGAGTQHF. The DNA of the CDR3 is TGTGCCAGTAGTATGGGCGCGGGCACCCAGCATTTT.

This chain joins TRBV7-2 and TRBJ2-1; 7 positions agree with TRBD1. The germline V gene has CDR1 SGHTA and CDR2 FQGNSA. Trimming cost V 4 bases and J 1 base; bases outside gene matches: 4. There are 15 residues in the CDR3. The chain's CDR3 is CASSSTGFSYNEQFF. CDR3 bases: TGTGCCAGCAGCTCGACAGGGTTTTCCTACAATGAGCAGTTCTTC.

The V gene is TRBV18, the J gene TRBJ2-2; D perhaps matches TRBD2 (5 bases). The CDR3 contains 14 residues. V lost 3 bases, J lost 1 base, and 6 bases lay in between. Germline V gives CDR1 KGHSH, CDR2 LQKENI. This chain's CDR3 is CASSPSGNTGELFF. In nucleotides, the CDR3 is TGTGCCAGCTCACCCAGCGGGAACACCGGGGAGCTGTTTTTT.

This CDR3 is CASSSGQGLSNTGELFF. As DNA, the CDR3 is TGTGCCAGCAGTTCGGGACAGGGGCTTTCGAACACCGGGGAGCTGTTTTTT. The chain couples TRBV27 to TRBJ2-2; 10 bases agree with TRBD1. J lost 0 bases, V lost 4 bases, and 5 bases had no gene match. This CDR3 is 17 amino acids long. Germline V CDR1 and CDR2: MNHEY, SMNVEV (reference sequence).

V and J are TRBV5-1 and TRBJ2-3, with 8 nucleotides matching TRBD1. This CDR3 region has 16 residues. The trim removed 3 bases at V and 3 bases at J, leaving 9 bases unmatched. Germline CDR1 reads SGHRS; CDR2 reads YFSETQ. The CDR3 loop is CASSSEPGQATDTQYF. The CDR3 DNA sequence: TGCGCCAGCAGCTCTGAACCGGGACAGGCAACAGATACGCAGTATTTT.

The rearrangement uses TRBV27 and TRBJ2-3; D is perhaps TRBD2 (5 bases). V lost 4 bases and J 0 bases, leaving 8 bases between the germline ends. The CDR3 spans 14 residues. Germline CDR1 reads MNHEY; CDR2 reads SMNVEV (reference sequence). CDR3 region: CASSWGASTDTQYF. The CDR3 DNA is TGTGCCAGCAGTTGGGGAGCGAGCACAGATACGCAGTATTTT.

The genes are TRBV29-1 and TRBJ2-3, with 8 bases identical to TRBD2. Trimming took 7 bases from V and 6 from J; bases not matched to a gene: 9. This CDR3 is 13 amino acids long. Germline V gene sequence: CDR1 SQVTM, CDR2 ANQGSEA. The CDR3 protein is CSGGTRPGDTQYF. Written as DNA, the CDR3 is TGCAGCGGGGGGACTAGGCCAGGGGATACGCAGTATTTT.

This rearrangement joins TRBV11-2 to TRBJ2-6; TRBD1 might be the D (6 bases). Germline V gives CDR1 SGHAT, CDR2 FQNNGV. The CDR3 extends over 15 amino acids. V was clipped by 1 base and J by 2 bases, with 6 bases between them. The CDR3 sequence is CASSLAGAGANVLTF. CDR3 DNA: TGTGCCAGCAGCTTAGCAGGGGCTGGGGCCAACGTCCTGACTTTC.

The genes are TRBV28 and TRBJ1-1, with TRBD1 matching 9 bases. Germline V gene lookup returns CDR1 MDHEN and CDR2 SYDVKM. CDR3 length: 19 residues. The V segment lost 2 bases and the J segment 2 bases; nucleotides outside the gene matches: 15. The DNA for the CDR3 is TGTGCCAGCAGTTTACCCGACAGGGGGTTTGCATTAGGTAACACTGAAGCTTTCTTT. Amino acids: CASSLPDRGFALGNTEAFF. Full variable domain (remainder filled in from reference TRBV28 and TRBJ1-1): DVKVTQSSRYLVKRTGEKVFLECVQDMDHENMFWYRQDPGLGLRLIYFSYDVKMKEKGDIPEGYSVSREKKERFSLILESASTNQTSMYLCASSLPDRGFALGNTEAFFGQGTRLTVV.

The CDR3 DNA sequence: TGTGCCAGCAGTGAAAGACAGATTAGCAATCAGCCCCAGCATTTT. Residues: CASSERQISNQPQHF. The J gene is TRBJ1-5, the V gene TRBV2; possibly TRBD1 for D (5 bases). CDR1 is SNHLY and CDR2 is FYNNEI in the germline V gene. Trimming stripped 2 bases from V and 0 bases from J, with 8 bases between. The CDR3 is made up of 15 amino acids.

The chain couples TRBV5-1 to TRBJ2-5; D unresolved. The CDR3 covers 14 residues. Per the germline V gene, CDR1 is SGHRS and CDR2 is YFSETQ. Trimming left V 0 bases short and J 2 bases short, with 8 bases between. The CDR3 DNA reads as TGCGCCAGCAGCTTGGCGCTAGTACAAGAGACCCAGTACTTC. Translated: CASSLALVQETQYF.

This clone occurred a few times. V gene TRBV18 combines with J gene TRBJ1-4; the match to TRBD1 covers 8 bases. This CDR3 has 14 residues. Germline-derived CDR1 and CDR2 are KGHSH and LQKENI. The trim removed 8 bases at V and 0 bases at J, leaving 2 bases unmatched. The CDR3 spells CASRDRSTNEKLFF. The CDR3 DNA follows: TGTGCCAGCCGGGACAGGTCAACTAATGAAAAACTGTTTTTT.

V usage is TRBV7-3 and J usage is TRBJ2-2, with a tentative D call TRBD2 (6 bases). The germline CDR1 and CDR2 sequences are SGHTA and FQGTGA. CDR3 size: 15 residues. V was clipped by 5 bases and J by 1 base, with 11 bases between them. The CDR3 is CASSPRGGNTGELFF. The CDR3, as DNA: TGTGCCAGCAGCCCCCGGGGAGGGAACACCGGGGAGCTGTTTTTT.

This chain joins TRBV6-5 and TRBJ2-1, with D possibly being TRBD2 (6 bases). The CDR3 runs 11 residues. With 0 bases removed from V and 15 bases from J, the gap between germline ends came to 9 bases. Germline-derived CDR1 and CDR2 are MNHEY and SVGAGI. CDR3 sequence: CASSYSGGTFF. CDR3 nucleotides: TGTGCCAGCAGTTACTCGGGGGGTACGTTCTTC.

The V gene is TRBV27, the J gene TRBJ2-1; a possible D gene is TRBD2 (5 bases). V gave up 3 bases and J gave up 1 base, with 10 bases separating them. This CDR3 is 15 amino acids long. The V gene's germline CDR1 is MNHEY and CDR2 SMNVEV (reference sequence). In nucleotides, the CDR3 is TGTGCCAGCAGTTTTGTAGCGTCATCCTACAATGAGCAGTTCTTC. Its protein is CASSFVASSYNEQFF.

The sample holds a few counts of this clone. The chain has TRBV2 and TRBJ2-2; D gene ambiguous. V was pared by 8 bases and J by 8 bases, with 15 bases between. The CDR3 sequence is 13 residues long. Germline loops: CDR1 SNHLY, CDR2 FYNNEI. As DNA, the CDR3 is TGTGCCAGCCGCAACCCTATCCCGGGGGAGCTGTTTTTT. Its translation: CASRNPIPGELFF.

This clone showed up just once. The V and J genes are TRBV11-3 and TRBJ2-1; 7 bases agree with TRBD2. The V and J ends lost 7 bases and 8 bases, in that order; junction bases with no gene match: 14. The germline V gene encodes CDR1 SGHNT and CDR2 YENEEA. The CDR3 runs 15 residues. The CDR3 coding sequence is TGTGCCAGCACCATGTGTGGGGAGGGCCTGGATGAGCAGTTCTTC. Its protein product is CASTMCGEGLDEQFF.

This clone was detected only once. The genes are TRBV7-9 and TRBJ1-1; the D gene is possibly TRBD1 (5 bases). Germline CDR1 SEHNR, CDR2 FQNEAQ (reference sequence). The CDR3 consists of 14 residues. V was shortened by 5 bases and J by 5 bases, with 15 bases between the two germline ends. The CDR3 bases are TGTGCCAGCAGCCTAGGGCAGGGTGAGACTGAAGCTTTCTTT. It is translated as CASSLGQGETEAFF.

This chain uses TRBV9 with TRBJ2-1; 7 bases line up with TRBD1. The CDR3 covers 14 residues. Germline-derived CDR1 and CDR2 are SGDLS and YYNGEE. After removal of 4 bases from V and 6 bases from J, the junction contained 7 bases not matched to a gene. CDR3 nucleotides: TGTGCCAGCAGCCTCGGGACAGATCCCAATGAGCAGTTCTTC. Translated: CASSLGTDPNEQFF. Supplemented by reference TRBV9 and TRBJ2-1, the full variable domain reads DSGVTQTPKHLITATGQRVTLRCSPRSGDLSVYWYQQSLDQGLQFLIQYYNGEERAKGNILERFSAQQFPDLHSELNLSSLELGDSALYFCASSLGTDPNEQFFGPGTRLTVL.

This chain links TRBV4-1 with TRBJ1-4, with 7 bases identical to TRBD1. CDR3 length: 16 residues. Germline CDR1 MGHRA, CDR2 YSYEKL. Germline trimming cut 0 bases from V and 6 bases from J; bases unmatched to any gene: 7. CDR3 protein: CASSQDLRGHDEKLFF. Here the CDR3 DNA reads TGCGCCAGCAGCCAAGATCTTAGGGGGCATGATGAAAAACTGTTTTTT.

The chain employs TRBV5-1 and TRBJ2-7; no clear D gene. The CDR3 runs to 17 residues. Trimming cost V 0 bases and J 0 bases, with 16 bases left between them. CDR1 SGHRS and CDR2 YFSETQ come from the germline V gene. CDR3: CASSLAITGESSYEQYF. Here the CDR3 DNA reads TGCGCCAGCAGCTTGGCCATAACGGGTGAAAGCTCCTACGAGCAGTACTTC.

This clone has more than one count but fewer than ten. CDR3: CASSLTQNTEAFF. CDR3 bases: TGTGCCAGCAGCTTAACTCAGAACACTGAAGCTTTCTTT. The chain combines TRBV7-3 with TRBJ1-1, with no clear D. Trimming removed 0 bases from V and 1 base from J, with 3 bases in between. Germline CDR1 reads SGHTA; CDR2 reads FQGTGA. The CDR3 runs 13 residues.

This clone was observed once. The chain is built from TRBV3-1 (or the pseudogene TRBV3-2) and TRBJ2-1; no definite D call. Trimming shortened V by 3 bases and J by 9 bases, and 12 bases separated the two germline ends. The CDR3 covers 13 residues. Germline V gives CDR1 LGHDT, CDR2 YNNKEL (reference sequence). CDR3 loop: CASSHDLNTEQFF. The CDR3 nucleotides are TGTGCCAGCAGCCACGATCTGAACACTGAGCAGTTCTTC.

In the case of this clone: One end of the junction fails to match germline, which may point to a read error. Additional DNA sequences in this sample encode the identical CDR3. This rearrangement joins TRBV28 to TRBJ1-1; D remains unclear. From germline, CDR1 is MDHEN and CDR2 SYDVKM. CDR3 length equals 17 residues. The DNA for the CDR3 is TGTGCCAGCAGTCTCCAGTCGGGAATCCCTATGAACACTGAAGCCTTCTTT. The encoded protein is CASSLQSGIPMNTEAFF.